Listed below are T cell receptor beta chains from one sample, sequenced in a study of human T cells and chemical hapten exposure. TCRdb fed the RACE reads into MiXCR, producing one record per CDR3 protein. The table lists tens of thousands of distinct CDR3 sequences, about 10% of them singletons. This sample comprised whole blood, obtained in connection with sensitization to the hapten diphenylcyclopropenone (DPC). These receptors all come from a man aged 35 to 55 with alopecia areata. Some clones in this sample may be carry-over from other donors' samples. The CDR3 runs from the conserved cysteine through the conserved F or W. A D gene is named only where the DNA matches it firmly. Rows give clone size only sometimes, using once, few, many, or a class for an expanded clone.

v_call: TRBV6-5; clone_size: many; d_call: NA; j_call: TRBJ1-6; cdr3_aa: CASRDAGMTLHF; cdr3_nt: TGTGCCAGCAGAGACGCCGGGATGACCCTCCACTTT
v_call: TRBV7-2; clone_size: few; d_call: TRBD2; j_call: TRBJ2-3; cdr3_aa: CASSLDLAGGPDTQYF; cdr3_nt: TGTGCCAGCAGCTTAGACCTAGCGGGAGGTCCAGATACGCAGTATTTT
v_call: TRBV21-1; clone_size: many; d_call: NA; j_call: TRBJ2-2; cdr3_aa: CASSNVSGNPGLAVNTGELFF; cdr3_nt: TGTGCCAGCAGCAACGTATCAGGGAATCCGGGACTAGCGGTAAACACCGGGGAGCTGTTTTTT
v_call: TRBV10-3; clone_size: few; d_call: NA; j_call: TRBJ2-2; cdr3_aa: CAAAVDLGTGELFF; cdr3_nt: TGTGCCGCCGCGGTAGACCTGGGGACCGGGGAGCTGTTTTTT
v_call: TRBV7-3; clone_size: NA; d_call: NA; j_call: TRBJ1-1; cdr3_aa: CASSLRAGETVNTEAFF; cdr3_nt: TGTGCCAGCAGCTTACGAGCCGGGGAGACAGTGAACACTGAAGCTTTCTTT
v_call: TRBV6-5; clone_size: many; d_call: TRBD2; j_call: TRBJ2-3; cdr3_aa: CASSYSGSGSSTDTQYF; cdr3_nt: TGTGCCAGCAGTTACTCAGGCAGCGGGAGTAGCACAGATACGCAGTATTTT
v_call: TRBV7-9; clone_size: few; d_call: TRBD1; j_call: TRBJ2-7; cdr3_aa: CASSLDPGQKTYEQYF; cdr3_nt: TGTGCCAGCAGCTTAGACCCGGGACAGAAGACCTACGAGCAGTACTTC
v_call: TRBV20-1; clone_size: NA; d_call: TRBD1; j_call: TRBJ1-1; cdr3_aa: CSARDSGTGPLNTEAFF; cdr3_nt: TGCAGTGCTAGAGATTCCGGGACAGGGCCCTTGAACACTGAAGCTTTCTTT
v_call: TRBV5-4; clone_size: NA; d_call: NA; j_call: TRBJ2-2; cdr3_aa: CASSLEGRETGELFF; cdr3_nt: TGTGCCAGCAGCTTAGAGGGTCGGGAGACCGGGGAGCTGTTTTTT
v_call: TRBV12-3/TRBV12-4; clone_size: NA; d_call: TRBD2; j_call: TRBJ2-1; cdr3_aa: CASTLAGEGWHEQFF; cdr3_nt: TGTGCCAGCACCCTAGCGGGAGAAGGTTGGCATGAGCAGTTCTTC
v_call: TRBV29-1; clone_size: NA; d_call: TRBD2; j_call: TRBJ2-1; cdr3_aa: CSVEALLLADNEQFF; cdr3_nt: TGCAGCGTTGAAGCCCTCCTACTAGCGGACAATGAGCAGTTCTTC
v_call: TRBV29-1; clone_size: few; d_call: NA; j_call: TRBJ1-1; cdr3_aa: CSVSPPGRQNTEAFF; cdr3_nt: TGCAGCGTTTCTCCTCCGGGTCGGCAGAACACTGAAGCTTTCTTT
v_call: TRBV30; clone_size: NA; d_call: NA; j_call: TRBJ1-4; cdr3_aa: CAWSPIGTATNEKLFF; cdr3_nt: TGTGCCTGGAGCCCGATCGGGACCGCAACTAATGAAAAACTGTTTTTT
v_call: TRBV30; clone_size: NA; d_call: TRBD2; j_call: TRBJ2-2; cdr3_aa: CAWEPSLAGPTGELFF; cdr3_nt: TGTGCCTGGGAACCTTCCCTAGCGGGACCAACCGGGGAGCTGTTTTTT
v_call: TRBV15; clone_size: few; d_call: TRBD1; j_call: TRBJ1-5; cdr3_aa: CATSRETGTFQPQHF; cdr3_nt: TGTGCCACCAGCAGAGAGACAGGGACTTTTCAGCCCCAGCATTTT
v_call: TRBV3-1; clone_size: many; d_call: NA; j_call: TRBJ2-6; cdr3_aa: CASSLQGTGANVLTF; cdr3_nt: TGTGCCAGCAGCTTACAGGGAACTGGGGCCAACGTCCTGACTTTC
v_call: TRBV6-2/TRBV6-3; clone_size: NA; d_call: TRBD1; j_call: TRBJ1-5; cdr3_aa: CASNAGTVNQPQHF; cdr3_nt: TGTGCCAGCAATGCCGGGACAGTGAATCAGCCCCAGCATTTT
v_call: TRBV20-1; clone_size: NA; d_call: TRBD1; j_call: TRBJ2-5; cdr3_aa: CSADDRARSQETQYF; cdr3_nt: TGCAGTGCGGACGACAGGGCGCGGTCCCAAGAGACCCAGTACTTC
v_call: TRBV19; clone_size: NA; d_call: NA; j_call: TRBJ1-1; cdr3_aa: CASTGEWATEAFF; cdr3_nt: TGTGCCAGTACAGGGGAGTGGGCCACTGAAGCTTTCTTT
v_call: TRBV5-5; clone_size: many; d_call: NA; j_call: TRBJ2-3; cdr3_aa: CASSLYLDTQYF; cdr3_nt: TGTGCCAGCAGCCTTTATCTCGATACGCAGTATTTT
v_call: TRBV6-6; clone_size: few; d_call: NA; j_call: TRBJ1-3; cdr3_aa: CASSYSQGLAGNTIYF; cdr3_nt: TGTGCCAGCAGTTACTCGCAGGGGTTAGCTGGAAACACCATATATTTT
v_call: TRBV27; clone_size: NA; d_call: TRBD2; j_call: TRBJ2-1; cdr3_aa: CASSSVGQREGRDEQFF; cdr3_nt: TGTGCCAGCAGTTCGGTGGGGCAGCGGGAGGGCCGGGATGAGCAGTTCTTC
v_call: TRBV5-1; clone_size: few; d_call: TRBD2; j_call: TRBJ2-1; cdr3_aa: CASSLLGGSGSGPGRNEQFF; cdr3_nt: TGCGCCAGCAGCTTGTTAGGTGGAAGCGGGAGTGGCCCGGGTCGAAATGAGCAGTTCTTC
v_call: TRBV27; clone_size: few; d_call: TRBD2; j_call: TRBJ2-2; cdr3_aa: CASSGTSANTGELFF; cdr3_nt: TGTGCCAGCAGTGGGACTAGCGCGAACACCGGGGAGCTGTTTTTT
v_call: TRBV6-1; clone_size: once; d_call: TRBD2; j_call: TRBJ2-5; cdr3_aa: CASSPQGLAGETQYF; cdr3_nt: TGTGCCAGCAGTCCCCAAGGACTAGCGGGAGAGACCCAGTACTTC
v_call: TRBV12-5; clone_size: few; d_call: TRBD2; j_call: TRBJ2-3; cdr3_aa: CASGQGTSGMTTDTQYF; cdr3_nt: TGTGCTAGTGGTCAAGGGACTAGCGGGATGACCACAGATACGCAGTATTTT
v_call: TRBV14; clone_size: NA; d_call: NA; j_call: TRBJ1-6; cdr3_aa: CASSQDLPRSSYNSPLHF; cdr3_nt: TGTGCCAGCAGCCAAGATCTTCCCAGGAGCTCCTATAATTCACCCCTCCACTTT
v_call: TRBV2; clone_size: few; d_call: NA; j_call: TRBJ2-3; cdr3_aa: CASSETSHTQYF; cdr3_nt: TGTGCCAGCAGTGAGACATCTCATACGCAGTATTTT
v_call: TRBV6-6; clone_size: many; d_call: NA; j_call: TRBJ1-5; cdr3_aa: CASSSGSGNQPQHF; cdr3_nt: TGTGCCAGCAGTTCGGGGAGTGGCAATCAGCCCCAGCATTTT